What follows are 32 T cell receptor beta chains derived from one specimen sequenced in a study of T-cell memory formation after mild COVID-19. TCRdb re-called the 5' RACE reads with MiXCR, one entry per CDR3 protein. The repertoire has 250,000 or so distinct CDR3 sequences, 15% to 20% of them found once; the top ten carry more than 20%. Sequenced: PBMCs or a T cell subset sorted from them (not recorded which). The receptors were sampled from a man aged 18 to 30 who had mild COVID-19 (a few samples of this study predate the infection). Cell type and time point are not known.

This clonotype was seen many times. The rearrangement uses TRBV15 and TRBJ2-5; D assignment may be TRBD1 or TRBD2 (6 bases each). This CDR3 has 13 amino acids. The V end was cut by 3 bases, the J end by 5 bases, with 10 bases between. CDR1 is LNHNV and CDR2 is YYDKDF in the germline V gene (reference sequence). CDR3 bases: TGTGCCACCAGCAGTTTAGGGGGGGAGACCCAGTACTTC. Residues: CATSSLGGETQYF.

The V gene is TRBV28, the J gene TRBJ1-2; TRBD1 is a possible D gene (6 bases). The CDR3 length is 15 residues. V dropped 5 bases and J dropped 4 bases, with 17 bases sitting between them. From germline, CDR1 is MDHEN and CDR2 SYDVKM. The CDR3 here is CASSLRTRGLYGYTF. The DNA of the CDR3 is TGTGCCAGCAGTCTGCGTACCAGGGGACTCTATGGCTACACCTTC.

V usage is TRBV20-1 and J usage is TRBJ2-3; D is possibly TRBD2 (7 bases). V was pared by 0 bases and J by 4 bases, with 17 bases between. The CDR3 is 16 residues long. Germline V gene lookup returns CDR1 DFQATT and CDR2 SNEGSKA (reference sequence). As DNA, the CDR3 is TGCAGTGCTAGAGATCCTGTAGGGGGGAGGGCAGATACGCAGTATTTT. Its translation is CSARDPVGGRADTQYF.

The genes are TRBV3-1 and TRBJ2-7, with D tentatively TRBD1 or TRBD2 (5 bases each). The CDR3 contains 13 residues. The germline V and J ends were trimmed by 1 base and 8 bases, with 12 bases remaining between them. CDR1 is LGHDT and CDR2 is YNNKEL in the germline V gene (reference sequence). CDR3 sequence: CASSQGGPGQQYF. The CDR3, as DNA: TGTGCCAGCAGCCAAGGGGGACCGGGACAGCAGTACTTC.

The chain combines TRBV5-6 with TRBJ1-2, with unresolved D. There are 13 residues in the CDR3. The ends were cut back, 2 bases at V and 8 bases at J, with 13 bases in the middle. CDR1 is SGHDT and CDR2 is YYEEEE in the germline V gene. The CDR3 DNA follows: TGTGCCAGCAGCTTACTATCGAGAGGGGGCTACACCTTC. Translating it yields CASSLLSRGGYTF.

This clonotype came up a few times. V and J are TRBV7-9 and TRBJ2-7; 7 bases are a match to TRBD1. CDR1 is SEHNR, CDR2 FQNEAQ, per germline (reference sequence). With V trimmed by 3 bases and J by 1 base, 18 bases remained unmatched. The CDR3 covers 19 residues. CDR3 in amino acids: CASSFWVNPQGPESYEQYF. The CDR3 region has the DNA TGTGCCAGCAGCTTTTGGGTAAACCCACAGGGGCCGGAATCCTACGAGCAGTACTTC.

This clonotype occurred many times. The V and J genes are TRBV3-1 and TRBJ1-2; no firm D call. CDR1 and CDR2 (germline): LGHDT, YNNKEL (reference sequence). CDR3 length: 12 amino acids. The ends were cut back, 1 base at V and 4 bases at J, with 4 bases in the middle. The CDR3 sequence is CASSQATYGYTF. CDR3 DNA sequence: TGTGCCAGCAGCCAAGCCACCTATGGCTACACCTTC.

The V call is TRBV6-2 or TRBV6-3, the J call TRBJ1-5, with D perhaps TRBD1 (5 bases). The germline CDR1 and CDR2 sequences are MNHEY and SVGEGT. This CDR3 has 14 amino acids. V shed 6 bases and J shed 9 bases, with 18 bases lying between them. The CDR3 spells CASRLTGPTGPQHF. DNA of the CDR3: TGTGCCAGCAGGCTAACAGGCCCCACCGGGCCCCAGCATTTT.

The sample holds a few counts of this clonotype. J is TRBJ2-2 and V is TRBV12-3 or TRBV12-4, with D hard to call. The V end was cut by 5 bases, the J end by 5 bases, with 9 bases between. The CDR3 has 13 amino acids. This CDR3 is CASSPTTTGELFF. The CDR3 nucleotides are TGTGCCAGCAGTCCGACAACAACCGGGGAGCTGTTTTTT.

Remarks on this clonotype: A much more abundant neighbour one base away suggests this may be a read error. V and J are TRBV5-1 and TRBJ2-5, with TRBD2 matching over 11 bases. The V segment lost 4 bases and the J segment 5 bases; nucleotides outside the gene matches: 4. The CDR3 is 14 amino acids. Germline V gives CDR1 SGHRS, CDR2 YFSETQ. CDR3 sequence (DNA): TGCGCCAGCAGCCAACTAGCGGGGGTCGAGACCCAGTACTTC. Translation: CASSQLAGVETQYF.

The V gene is TRBV5-1, the J gene TRBJ2-5, with TRBD1 matching over 9 bases. This CDR3 is built from 15 residues. Per germline, CDR1 SGHRS and CDR2 YFSETQ. Trimming took 4 bases from V and 4 from J; bases not matched to a gene: 8. CDR3 residues: CASSKGQGDGETQYF. In DNA form, the CDR3 reads TGCGCCAGCAGCAAGGGACAGGGTGACGGAGAGACCCAGTACTTC.

CDR3 coding DNA: TGTGCCACCAGCAGAGATCTGGCTAGCGGTAATGAGCAGTTCTTC. It is translated as CATSRDLASGNEQFF. The genes are TRBV15 and TRBJ2-1; 7 nucleotides match TRBD2. Germline V gene data show CDR1 as LNHNV and CDR2 as YYDKDF (reference sequence). The ends lost 0 bases at V and 7 bases at J; junction bases unmatched: 6. CDR3 length: 15 amino acids.

This clonotype was detected only a few times. This rearrangement joins TRBV20-1 to TRBJ2-3, with a tentative D call TRBD2 (6 bases). Germline CDR1 is DFQATT and CDR2 is SNEGSKA (reference sequence). V was shortened by 4 bases and J by 0 bases, with 11 bases between the two germline ends. CDR3 size: 14 residues. CDR3 in amino acids: CSATGGTSTDTQYF. Written as DNA, the CDR3 is TGCAGTGCTACCGGAGGGACTAGCACAGATACGCAGTATTTT.

This clonotype was observed many times. The DNA for the CDR3 is TGTGCCAGCAGCTTAGCGGGGCCGGTTAGCTCCTACAATGAGCAGTTCTTC. Amino acid sequence: CASSLAGPVSSYNEQFF. The chain is built from TRBV7-2 and TRBJ2-1, with D tentatively TRBD1 (5 bases). Trimming removed 0 bases at V and 0 bases at J, with 12 bases between. The CDR3 runs 17 residues. Germline values: CDR1 SGHTA, CDR2 FQGNSA.

J is TRBJ1-2 and V is TRBV29-1; D is unresolved. V was shortened by 0 bases and J by 2 bases, with 4 bases between the two germline ends. CDR1 is SQVTM and CDR2 is ANQGSEA in the germline V gene. CDR3 size: 12 residues. As DNA, the CDR3 is TGCAGCGTTGAAGAGTTGAACTATGGCTACACCTTC. Protein sequence: CSVEELNYGYTF. Filled out from reference TRBV29-1 and TRBJ1-2, the complete variable domain reads SAVISQKPSRDICQRGTSLTIQCQVDSQVTMMFWYRQQPGQSLTLIATANQGSEATYESGFVIDKFPISRPNLTFSTLTVSNMSPEDSSIYLCSVEELNYGYTFGSGTRLTVV.

The chain recombines TRBV5-1 with TRBJ2-1; the match to TRBD2 covers 10 bases. Trimming cost V 7 bases and J 7 bases; bases outside gene matches: 17. Germline CDR1 and CDR2: SGHRS and YFSETQ. The CDR3 totals 17 residues. For the CDR3, the DNA is TGCGCCAGCGAGCGGGGGGGCGGGCCCGGTCTCCGGAATGAGCAGTTCTTC. This translates into CASERGGGPGLRNEQFF.

This clonotype was counted a few times. The CDR3 loop is CASRFRYSPQYF. CDR3 DNA sequence: TGTGCCAGCAGGTTTCGTTACTCCCCGCAGTATTTT. This chain connects TRBV7-9 to TRBJ2-3; no reliable D call. CDR1 SEHNR and CDR2 FQNEAQ come from the germline V gene (reference sequence). V was trimmed by 6 bases and J by 10 bases, leaving 14 bases between them. The CDR3 is 12 residues long. The variable domain in full, completed from reference TRBV7-9 and TRBJ2-3, reads DTGVSQNPRHKITKRGQNVTFRCDPISEHNRLYWYRQTLGQGPEFLTYFQNEAQLEKSRLLSDRFSAERPKGSFSTLEIQRTEQGDSAMYLCASRFRYSPQYFGPGTRLTVL.

This clonotype turned up a few times. J is TRBJ2-3 and V is TRBV6-2 or TRBV6-3; D unresolved. V gave up 7 bases and J gave up 3 bases, with 8 bases separating them. This CDR3 comprises 12 residues. Germline CDR1 MNHEY, CDR2 SVGEGT. CDR3 loop: CASKAGTDTQYF. The CDR3 nucleotides are TGTGCCAGCAAGGCAGGAACAGATACGCAGTATTTT.

This clonotype was detected a few times. The chain carries TRBV18 and TRBJ2-3; the match to TRBD1 covers 9 bases. The CDR3 extends over 15 amino acids. Germline V CDR1 and CDR2: KGHSH, LQKENI. V was pared by 2 bases and J by 6 bases, with 6 bases of the junction left unmatched. For the CDR3, the DNA is TGTGCCAGCTCACCAGCAACAGGGGGCTGGGATACGCAGTATTTT. Translation gives CASSPATGGWDTQYF.

As concerns this clonotype: The junction departs from the called germline gene at one end, perhaps through a read error. The J gene is TRBJ2-1, the V gene TRBV7-7; 8 positions match TRBD2. The CDR3 totals 14 residues. The V gene's germline CDR1 is SSHAT and CDR2 FNYEAQ (reference sequence). The CDR3 is CASSPTGLADEQFF. The CDR3 DNA is TGTGCTAGCAGCCCTACCGGACTAGCCGATGAGCAGTTCTTC. Looking up the rest from reference TRBV7-7 and TRBJ2-1 gives the full variable domain: GAGVSQSPRYKVTKRGQDVTLRCDPISSHATLYWYQQALGQGPEFLTYFNYEAQPDKSGLPSDRFSAERPEGSISTLTIQRTEQRDSAMYRCASSPTGLADEQFFGPGTRLTVL.

CDR3 nucleotide sequence: TGCAGTGCTATTACTGTTGTGTCCACTGAAGCTTTCTTT. Its protein product is CSAITVVSTEAFF. The chain recombines TRBV20-1 with TRBJ1-1; D call uncertain. The CDR3 has 13 amino acids. Germline CDR1 DFQATT, CDR2 SNEGSKA (reference sequence). V was cut by 4 bases and J by 4 bases, with 13 bases left in between.

The rearrangement uses TRBV7-6 and TRBJ2-1; TRBD1 aligns across 10 bases. V trimming: 3 bases; J trimming: 2 bases; junction bases outside the gene matches: 7. The CDR3 has 17 residues. The germline CDR1 and CDR2 sequences are SGHVS and FNYEAQ. CDR3 DNA: TGTGCCAGCAGCTTCCTCCGGGACAGGGGACCCTACAATGAGCAGTTCTTC. Translated, it gives CASSFLRDRGPYNEQFF.

This clonotype has only a few counts. The chain combines TRBV5-1 with TRBJ1-6; D is ambiguous. This CDR3 has 16 amino acids. V lost 2 bases and J lost 8, with 17 bases in between. Germline-derived CDR1 and CDR2 are SGHRS and YFSETQ. The CDR3 DNA sequence: TGCGCCAGCAGCTTTTGGGGTGCCGACGTGGATTCACCCCTCCACTTT. This sequence encodes CASSFWGADVDSPLHF.

The CDR3 DNA follows: TGCGCCAGCACGTGGCATGGCCAACAGGGAACGCAGTATTTT. Residues: CASTWHGQQGTQYF. This chain connects TRBV5-1 to TRBJ2-3; perhaps TRBD1 as D (6 bases). The V gene lost 6 bases and the J gene lost 9 bases, with 20 bases spanning the gap. The CDR3 has 14 amino acids. The V gene's germline CDR1 is SGHRS and CDR2 YFSETQ. The variable domain in full, completed from reference TRBV5-1 and TRBJ2-3, reads KAGVTQTPRYLIKTRGQQVTLSCSPISGHRSVSWYQQTPGQGLQFLFEYFSETQRNKGNFPGRFSGRQFSNSRSEMNVSTLELGDSALYLCASTWHGQQGTQYFGPGTRLTVL.

The chain carries TRBV20-1 and TRBJ2-3, with 8 bases aligning to TRBD2. In germline, CDR1 is DFQATT, CDR2 SNEGSKA (reference sequence). This CDR3 spans 16 amino acids. J gave up 4 bases and V 0 bases, and 9 bases lay outside the gene matches. CDR3 protein: CSARDIYSGVADTQYF. The DNA of the CDR3 is TGCAGTGCTAGAGACATCTATAGCGGGGTCGCAGATACGCAGTATTTT.

A few counts support this clonotype. The chain combines TRBV5-1 with TRBJ2-3, with D tentatively TRBD2 (5 bases). V lost 1 base and J 4 bases, leaving 10 bases between the germline ends. CDR3 length: 14 residues. The germline V gene has CDR1 SGHRS and CDR2 YFSETQ. CDR3 nucleotide sequence: TGCGCCAGCAGCTTGTGGGTCGGGGCAGATACGCAGTATTTT. Protein sequence: CASSLWVGADTQYF. Full variable domain (rest looked up from reference TRBV5-1 and TRBJ2-3): KAGVTQTPRYLIKTRGQQVTLSCSPISGHRSVSWYQQTPGQGLQFLFEYFSETQRNKGNFPGRFSGRQFSNSRSEMNVSTLELGDSALYLCASSLWVGADTQYFGPGTRLTVL.

The chain is built from TRBV7-9 and TRBJ1-1; the D is unclear. Germline V lookup: CDR1 SEHNR, CDR2 FQNEAQ (reference sequence). Trimming stripped 3 bases from V and 11 bases from J, with 16 bases between. The CDR3 sequence is 13 residues long. The CDR3 reads CASSFEVQSRAFF. In nucleotides, the CDR3 is TGTGCCAGCAGCTTTGAGGTCCAGTCTCGGGCTTTCTTT. Looking up the rest from reference TRBV7-9 and TRBJ1-1 gives the full variable domain: DTGVSQNPRHKITKRGQNVTFRCDPISEHNRLYWYRQTLGQGPEFLTYFQNEAQLEKSRLLSDRFSAERPKGSFSTLEIQRTEQGDSAMYLCASSFEVQSRAFFGQGTRLTVV.

The chain combines TRBV19 with TRBJ2-7, with a tentative D call TRBD2 (6 bases). The ends were cut back, 7 bases at V and 5 bases at J, with 15 bases in the middle. The CDR3 consists of 13 residues. Germline CDR1 LNHDA, CDR2 SQIVND (reference sequence). The chain's CDR3 is CASNSGGLHEQYF. The CDR3 DNA sequence: TGTGCCAGTAACTCAGGTGGACTACACGAGCAGTACTTC.

The J gene is TRBJ2-2, the V gene TRBV2, with D possibly being TRBD1 or TRBD2 (5 bases each). The CDR3 sequence is 14 residues long. V lost 2 bases to trimming and J lost 8 bases, with 12 bases between them. Germline V gene lookup returns CDR1 SNHLY and CDR2 FYNNEI. CDR3 DNA sequence: TGTGCCAGCAGTGAAATACGGGGCTCGGGGGAGCTGTTTTTT. This codes for CASSEIRGSGELFF.

This sequence joins TRBV20-1 and TRBJ1-4; D is uncertain. V lost 3 bases and J lost 0, with 11 bases in between. CDR1 and CDR2 from the germline V gene are DFQATT and SNEGSKA (reference sequence). The CDR3 sequence is 15 residues long. The CDR3 here is CSASVWAATNEKLFF. CDR3 sequence (DNA): TGCAGTGCTAGCGTCTGGGCAGCAACTAATGAAAAACTGTTTTTT.

J is TRBJ2-3 and V is TRBV20-1; TRBD1 or TRBD2 may be the D gene (5 bases each). V was shortened by 1 base and J by 4 bases, with 9 bases between the two germline ends. The CDR3 spans 13 residues. Germline lookup yields CDR1 DFQATT and CDR2 SNEGSKA (reference sequence). The CDR3 coding sequence is TGCAGTGCTAGAGTCGGGGCCCCAGATACGCAGTATTTT. Protein product: CSARVGAPDTQYF.

A few counts support this clonotype. V is TRBV7-8 and J is TRBJ2-1, with TRBD2 matching over 8 bases. The CDR3 length is 14 residues. V trimming: 1 base; J trimming: 6 bases; junction bases outside the gene matches: 2. Germline CDR1 SGHVS, CDR2 FQNEAQ. CDR3 sequence (DNA): TGTGCCAGCAGCTTAGGGCTAGCGGGCAATGAGCAGTTCTTC. Translated, it gives CASSLGLAGNEQFF.